This T cell receptor beta chain was identified in a study of PD-1 blockade in classical Hodgkin lymphoma (dated by TCRdb to 2020 to 2021). General notes on the study: Nivolumab dosing was 3 mg/kg intravenously every 2 weeks, continuing until either disease progression or unacceptable toxicity. The study used TCR beta sequencing and CyTOF to define a peripheral blood immune signature of response to PD-1 blockade in classical Hodgkin lymphoma.

This sample's time point label indicates: cycle 1 day 1 (C1D1), immediately before nivolumab initiation. Relapse after autologous stem cell transplantation had occurred in all trial patients, and cohorts A, B and C were distinguished by prior brentuximab vedotin exposure. CD8+ T cells were purified from thawed PBMCs by magnetic negative selection with a Miltenyi CD8+ T cell isolation kit. A total of fewer than 70 patients with relapsed/refractory classical Hodgkin lymphoma made up the trial cohort, and each patient's best overall response was complete response, partial response or progressive disease. Trial patients were treated with single-agent nivolumab in the multi-cohort phase II CheckMate 205 trial. An independent review committee assessed best overall response by applying the 2007 International Working Group response criteria. Trial PBMCs were collected just before the start of nivolumab (C1D1) and during therapy at cycle 2 day 1 and cycle 4 day 1. Peripheral blood was collected in 8 mL Vacutainer Cell Preparation Tubes, from which PBMCs were isolated by centrifugation and then cryopreserved. Purified CD4+ and CD8+ fractions were prepared only for cases in which an additional PBMC sample was available. Magnetically labelled cells were depleted on LS columns in a quadroMACS separator, and the flow-through was collected as the purified fraction.

The Qiagen DNeasy kit was used to extract genomic DNA both from unsorted PBMCs and from the negatively selected CD4+ and CD8+ fractions. Amplification of TCR beta CDR3 regions was done by immunoSEQ multiplex PCR with primers that anneal to V and J segments. A synthetic immune receptor repertoire was used to minimize amplification bias, and any residual bias was removed computationally once sequencing was done. The study's processing was this. Repertoire diversity was quantified as the Shannon entropy index using custom Python scripts. Unsorted, CD4+ and CD8+ repertoires were examined separately, except in combined analyses, for which CD4+ and CD8+ sequences were merged in silico. Clonal expansion was defined as a frequency increase of at least 2-fold after treatment compared with C1D1, and clones undetected at baseline were assigned a pseudocount of 0.5. Clones with 0 or 1 copy at C1D1 were classified as singleton clones, and clones with 2 or more copies were classified as non-singleton clones. By matching protein sequences in sorted samples from the same patient, clones expanded in unsorted samples were annotated as CD4+, CD8+ or unknown. Wilcoxon tests were applied to paired samples to test diversity changes from C1D1 to C4D1. Held by TCRdb, this immuneACCESS table contains in-frame sequences only and omits some clones. Under half of the omission traces to an unresolved V gene where checked; the cause of the rest is unknown. V and J calls and clone size follow that table, whereas D and trimming were derived from the DNA. The sample includes around 2,700 clones, with roughly 69% observed a single time. About 18% of the sample lies in the top ten.

Summary of the overall study and its limitations: Baseline TCR diversity was reported to be lower in newly diagnosed patients than in healthy donors and to be lower still in relapsed/refractory patients. The study covered only a single clinical trial cohort, and the causes of the repertoire differences, possibly disease activity or prior therapy, were still not defined. By C4D1, a significant rise was seen in CD4+ TCR diversity but not in CD8+ TCR diversity (p=0.0027 vs p=0.16), and the rise was most apparent among complete responders (p=0.02). Among trial patients, those achieving complete response had baseline diversity similar to that of newly diagnosed patients, while diversity was significantly lower in partial responders and progressors. Lower diversity was seen in patients whose nivolumab began less than 1 year after ASCT, and these patients were left out of later analyses so that immune reconstitution would not confound the results.

The germline V and J ends show losses of 3 bases and 4 bases respectively, and no gene match explains 6 bases of the junction. Taken from cysteine to phenylalanine, the CDR3 has 15 residues. This entry keeps only the CDR3 DNA: 45 bases, framed from base 1. From the germline V gene, CDR1 is KGHSH and CDR2 is LQKENI. This clone was observed a few times. No cognate antigen has been identified for it. Qualities for individual bases were not recorded, and no much larger clone is one base off. The input for sequencing was CD8+ T cells from blood, taken at baseline. Recombination joined TRBV18 with TRBJ1-5, with 7 central nucleotides matching TRBD1. The receptor was derived from a human donor with classical Hodgkin lymphoma. The DNA is as follows: TGTGCCAGCTCACCCTCGGACAGGCCTAATCAGCCCCAGCATTTT. The translation is CASSPSDRPNQPQHF.